The 3 T cell receptor beta chains presented below share a single source sample, sequenced in a study of blood T cell repertoires in COVID-19. Clones were sequenced by immunoSEQ multiplex PCR, and TCRdb holds only the in-frame ones, with some missing. This table holds roughly 120,000 clones, roughly 84% found once. Material for sequencing was peripheral blood. All receptors come from a woman aged 35 to 49 with acute or convalescent COVID-19.

The genes are TRBV7-9 and TRBJ2-2; D unresolved. Germline V lookup: CDR1 SEHNR, CDR2 FQNEAQ (reference sequence). Trimming shortened V by 1 base and J by 0 bases, and 12 bases separated the two germline ends. The CDR3 contains 17 residues. CDR3 nucleotides: TGTGCCAGCAGCTTAGTTCCCAGGCGATCGAACACCGGGGAGCTGTTTTTT. This translates into CASSLVPRRSNTGELFF.

This clone showed up just a few times. The chain recombines TRBV5-1 with TRBJ2-3, with 13 bases aligning to TRBD2. J lost 6 bases, V lost 4 bases, and 8 bases had no gene match. The CDR3 has 16 residues. Germline-derived CDR1 and CDR2 are SGHRS and YFSETQ. CDR3 in DNA: TGCGCCAGCAGCGCGACTAGCGGGGGGTTAGGGGATACGCAGTATTTT. Its translation is CASSATSGGLGDTQYF. The full variable domain, its missing parts supplied by reference TRBV5-1 and TRBJ2-3, is KAGVTQTPRYLIKTRGQQVTLSCSPISGHRSVSWYQQTPGQGLQFLFEYFSETQRNKGNFPGRFSGRQFSNSRSEMNVSTLELGDSALYLCASSATSGGLGDTQYFGPGTRLTVL.

The genes are TRBV19 and TRBJ2-1; TRBD2 aligns across 9 bases. J gave up 7 bases and V 10 bases, and 8 bases lay outside the gene matches. CDR1 LNHDA and CDR2 SQIVND come from the germline V gene (reference sequence). The CDR3 loop spans 13 amino acids. This chain's CDR3 is CATSRTSGNEQFF. The CDR3 DNA reads as TGTGCCACCTCCAGAACTAGCGGGAATGAGCAGTTCTTC.